Detailed here is one T cell receptor (beta chain). Its antigen is not identified. Germline CDR1 is MNHEY and CDR2 is SVGAGI. This CDR3 spans 13 amino acids. The germline V and J ends were trimmed by 6 bases and 1 base, with 9 bases remaining between them. All patients experienced relapse after autologous stem cell transplantation, and brentuximab vedotin exposure was variable. The method was immunoSEQ multiplex PCR; TCRdb's version includes in-frame clones alone and lacks a portion of them. Of 30,000 to 35,000 clones in the sample, around four fifths were seen once. This sample was included in a study of PD-1 blockade in classical Hodgkin lymphoma. Broader study findings: A significant rise in TCR diversity by C4D1 was seen for CD4+ but not CD8+ cells.

The sequence was obtained from a human donor with classical Hodgkin lymphoma. The genes are TRBV6-5 and TRBJ1-1, with D unresolved. This specimen consisted of peripheral blood mononuclear cells (PBMCs), obtained at baseline. CDR3 nucleotides: TGTGCCAGCAGGGCCCGACCGAACACTGAAGCTTTCTTT. As protein: CASRARPNTEAFF.